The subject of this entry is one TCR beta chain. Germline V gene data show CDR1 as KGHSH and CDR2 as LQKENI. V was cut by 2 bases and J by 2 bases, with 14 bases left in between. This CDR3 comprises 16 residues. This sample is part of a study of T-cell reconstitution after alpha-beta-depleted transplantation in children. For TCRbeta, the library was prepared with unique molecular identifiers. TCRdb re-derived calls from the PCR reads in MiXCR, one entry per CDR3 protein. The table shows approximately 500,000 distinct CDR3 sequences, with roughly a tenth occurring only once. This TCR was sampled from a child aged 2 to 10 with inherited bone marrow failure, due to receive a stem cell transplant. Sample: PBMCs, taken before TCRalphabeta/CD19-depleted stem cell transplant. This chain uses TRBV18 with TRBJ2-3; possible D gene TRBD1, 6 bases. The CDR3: CASSPRRTGSTDTQYF. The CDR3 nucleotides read TGTGCCAGCTCACCAAGGCGAACAGGGTCCACAGATACGCAGTATTTT.